One and the same sample provided the 19 T cell receptor beta chains below, sequenced in a study of technical replicates of blood from a few donors (dated by TCRdb to 2016 to 2017). Library preparation employed the immunoSEQ multiplex PCR assay. The clones in this table, taken by TCRdb from immuneACCESS, are in-frame only. Not every clone is retained; where verified, under half of the shortfall comes from an unresolved V gene, and the cause of the rest is unknown. The sample data list tens of thousands of clones, and about 97% of these were observed just once. The ten largest clones take up more than 0.25% of the sample. The specimen sequenced was T cells isolated from PBMCs. These receptor sequences come from a human donor in good health.

The V call is TRBV6-6, the J call TRBJ2-1; 10 bases match TRBD2. This CDR3 region has 15 residues. From germline, CDR1 is MNHNY and CDR2 SVGAGI (reference sequence). V lost 2 bases and J lost 3; bases outside the gene matches: 1. CDR3 in DNA: TGTGCCAGCAGTTACGCTAGCGGGGGCTACAATGAGCAGTTCTTC. Its translation is CASSYASGGYNEQFF.

This chain links TRBV5-1 with TRBJ1-3; D is unresolved. The germline V gene has CDR1 SGHRS and CDR2 YFSETQ. V was clipped by 0 bases and J by 1 base, with 5 bases between them. The CDR3 has 14 amino acids. DNA of the CDR3: TGCGCCAGCAGCTTGGGGCAGTCTGGAAACACCATATATTTT. It translates to CASSLGQSGNTIYF. The full variable domain, completed using reference TRBV5-1 and TRBJ1-3, is KAGVTQTPRYLIKTRGQQVTLSCSPISGHRSVSWYQQTPGQGLQFLFEYFSETQRNKGNFPGRFSGRQFSNSRSEMNVSTLELGDSALYLCASSLGQSGNTIYFGEGSWLTVV.

This chain connects TRBV7-9 to TRBJ2-7; TRBD2 matches 8 bases. CDR1 and CDR2 (germline): SEHNR, FQNEAQ (reference sequence). The J segment lost 4 bases and the V segment lost 3 bases, leaving 2 bases of the junction unmatched. This CDR3 comprises 13 residues. CDR3 in amino acids: CASSLREAYEQYF. CDR3 nucleotides: TGTGCCAGCAGCTTGCGGGAGGCTTACGAGCAGTACTTC.

The chain couples TRBV27 to TRBJ2-3, with 10 bases matching TRBD2. The CDR3 spans 15 residues. The trim removed 4 bases at V and 5 bases at J, leaving 6 bases unmatched. CDR1 is MNHEY, CDR2 SMNVEV, per germline (reference sequence). The CDR3 DNA follows: TGTGCCAGCAGTTGGCTAGCGGGAGAATTAGATACGCAGTATTTT. As protein: CASSWLAGELDTQYF.

J is TRBJ1-1 and V is TRBV19; TRBD1 matches at 11 bases. CDR1 and CDR2 from the germline V gene are LNHDA and SQIVND (reference sequence). The ends lost 7 bases at V and 3 bases at J; junction bases unmatched: 4. The CDR3 length is 14 residues. The DNA for the CDR3 is TGTGCCAGTACTACGGGACAGGGGGACACTGAAGCTTTCTTT. It encodes CASTTGQGDTEAFF.

The chain joins TRBV4-2 to TRBJ2-3; 14 bases map to TRBD2. The germline V gene has CDR1 LGHNA and CDR2 YNFKEQ. With V trimmed by 0 bases and J by 4 bases, 6 bases remained unmatched. The length of the CDR3 is 18 residues. CDR3 sequence: CASSQEGTSGRGSDTQYF. The CDR3 DNA reads as TGTGCCAGCAGCCAAGAAGGGACTAGCGGGAGAGGCTCAGATACGCAGTATTTT.

The rearrangement uses TRBV7-2 and TRBJ2-6; the D gene is possibly TRBD2 (6 bases). Per the germline V gene, CDR1 is SGHTA and CDR2 is FQGNSA. The CDR3 sequence is 17 residues long. V was trimmed by 3 bases and J by 0 bases, leaving 12 bases between them. The CDR3 bases are TGTGCCAGCAGCTTTACTAGCAGAAGCTCTGGGGCCAACGTCCTGACTTTC. As protein: CASSFTSRSSGANVLTF.

Only one count was recorded for this clone. This chain connects TRBV19 to TRBJ2-7; TRBD1 is a possible D gene (6 bases). This CDR3 has 13 residues. Per germline, CDR1 LNHDA and CDR2 SQIVND (reference sequence). The ends were cut back, 2 bases at V and 4 bases at J, with 9 bases in the middle. Here the CDR3 DNA reads TGTGCCAGTAGTATACAGGGGAAGTACGAGCAGTACTTC. Translated, it gives CASSIQGKYEQYF.

The chain couples TRBV27 to TRBJ1-2; TRBD1 agrees at 7 bases. Per the germline V gene, CDR1 is MNHEY and CDR2 is SMNVEV (reference sequence). V dropped 6 bases and J dropped 2; count of bases not matched to a gene: 9. This CDR3 has 15 residues. The CDR3, as DNA: TGTGCCAGCAGCCGAAGGGGACAGCCGAACTATGGCTACACCTTC. Its translation is CASSRRGQPNYGYTF.

This chain connects TRBV2 to TRBJ2-2; weak D call: TRBD2 (6 bases). The CDR3 runs to 16 residues. V was clipped by 7 bases and J by 3 bases, with 18 bases between them. Germline-derived CDR1 and CDR2 are SNHLY and FYNNEI. CDR3 nucleotide sequence: TGTGCCAGCACCCTCTGGGGAGGCGGGGACACCGGGGAGCTGTTTTTT. As protein: CASTLWGGGDTGELFF.

This chain joins TRBV7-2 and TRBJ1-5; 8 bases match TRBD1. Per germline, CDR1 SGHTA and CDR2 FQGNSA. Trimming at V came to 3 bases and at J to 11 bases, leaving 6 bases not matched to a gene. CDR3 length equals 13 residues. The CDR3 nucleotides are TGTGCCAGCAGCTTGGACAGGGAGGCTGCCCAGCATTTT. It codes for CASSLDREAAQHF. The entire variable domain, with the rest obtained from reference TRBV7-2 and TRBJ1-5, is as follows: GAGVSQSPSNKVTEKGKDVELRCDPISGHTALYWYRQSLGQGLEFLIYFQGNSAPDKSGLPSDRFSAERTGGSVSTLTIQRTQQEDSAVYLCASSLDREAAQHFGDGTRLSIL.

CDR3 sequence: CASRAGLGTEAFF. CDR3 nucleotide sequence: TGTGCCAGCAGGGCAGGACTGGGCACTGAAGCTTTCTTT. The chain combines TRBV6-1 with TRBJ1-1; D uncertain. V dropped 6 bases and J dropped 4 bases, with 12 bases sitting between them. CDR1 and CDR2 from the germline V gene are MNHNS and SASEGT. This CDR3 region has 13 residues.

The V call is TRBV28, the J call TRBJ1-1; 7 nucleotides match TRBD1. J lost 5 bases, V lost 5 bases, and 8 bases had no gene match. CDR1 is MDHEN, CDR2 SYDVKM, per germline. The length of the CDR3 is 14 residues. The CDR3 loop reads CASSTQGDKTEAFF. CDR3 in DNA: TGTGCCAGCAGTACGCAGGGGGACAAGACTGAAGCTTTCTTT.

DNA of the CDR3: TGTGCCAGCAGTAGGGGGCTAGCGAACGAGCAGTTCTTC. Amino acids: CASSRGLANEQFF. The chain is built from TRBV9 and TRBJ2-1; tentative D call: TRBD1 (7 bases). The CDR3 runs 13 residues. In germline, CDR1 is SGDLS, CDR2 YYNGEE. With 5 bases removed from V and 10 bases from J, the gap between germline ends came to 16 bases.

The rearrangement links TRBV19 to TRBJ2-5, with TRBD2 matching over 11 bases. After removal of 4 bases from V and 5 bases from J, the junction contained 12 bases not matched to a gene. The CDR3 consists of 17 residues. Germline values: CDR1 LNHDA, CDR2 SQIVND (reference sequence). In nucleotides, the CDR3 is TGTGCCAGTAGTAGAGGGACTAGCGGAGCTGGACTGGAGACCCAGTACTTC. Encoded protein: CASSRGTSGAGLETQYF.

This clone occurred once. The chain links TRBV2 to TRBJ2-5, with TRBD1 identical over 8 bases. Germline CDR1 and CDR2: SNHLY and FYNNEI. This CDR3 region has 14 residues. The trim removed 7 bases at V and 5 bases at J, leaving 9 bases unmatched. CDR3 nucleotide sequence: TGTGCCAGCAATCTCAGGGGGCCGGGGGAGACCCAGTACTTC. This translates into CASNLRGPGETQYF.

V and J are TRBV5-6 and TRBJ1-5, with 8 positions matching TRBD1. V lost 2 bases, J lost 7 bases, and 2 bases stayed unmatched. Germline CDR1 SGHDT, CDR2 YYEEEE. The CDR3 has 13 amino acids. For the CDR3, the DNA is TGTGCCAGCAGCTTCGACAGGGGCCAGCCCCAGCATTTT. This translates into CASSFDRGQPQHF.

The gene calls are TRBV5-1 and TRBJ2-3; D is ambiguous. V was clipped by 4 bases and J by 0 bases, with 6 bases between them. Germline V gives CDR1 SGHRS, CDR2 YFSETQ. The CDR3 covers 13 residues. The DNA of the CDR3 is TGCGCCAGCAGCCCCTCTAGCACAGATACGCAGTATTTT. Residues: CASSPSSTDTQYF.

Here the CDR3 reads CASGPKDRSSYEQYF. The CDR3 DNA follows: TGTGCCAGCGGCCCCAAGGACAGATCCTCCTACGAGCAGTACTTC. The rearrangement links TRBV9 to TRBJ2-7; TRBD1 is a possible D gene (6 bases). Looked up from germline, CDR1 is SGDLS and CDR2 is YYNGEE. Trimming removed 7 bases at V and 0 bases at J, with 17 bases between. The CDR3 extends over 15 amino acids.